Reported below is one T cell receptor (beta chain). Its target is not known. From germline, CDR1 is DFQATT and CDR2 SNEGSKA (reference sequence). Trimming stripped 6 bases from V and 3 bases from J, with 17 bases between. The CDR3 consists of 14 residues. These data come from a study of CD8 T cells in ankylosing spondylitis. Via MiXCR, TCRdb re-called the 5' RACE reads, giving one row per CDR3 protein. The data contain some 300,000 distinct CDR3 sequences, about a fifth of them seen just once; the ten biggest clones take up approximately 3.7%. General study results and limits: Previously reported in reactive arthritis synovial fluid and blood were some of the motif variants. Seven to nine highly homologous variants formed a TCR beta motif that appeared characteristic of ankylosing spondylitis blood.

Sequenced: blood, either unsorted or a sorted T cell fraction (not recorded which). The rearrangement joins TRBV20-1 to TRBJ1-1; a weak D match, TRBD1 (5 bases). This clonotype was obtained from a female donor with ankylosing spondylitis or in good health (not recorded which). Here the CDR3 DNA reads TGCAGTGCCCCGGGACCCGGGAGGTACACTGAAGCTTTCTTT. Protein sequence: CSAPGPGRYTEAFF.